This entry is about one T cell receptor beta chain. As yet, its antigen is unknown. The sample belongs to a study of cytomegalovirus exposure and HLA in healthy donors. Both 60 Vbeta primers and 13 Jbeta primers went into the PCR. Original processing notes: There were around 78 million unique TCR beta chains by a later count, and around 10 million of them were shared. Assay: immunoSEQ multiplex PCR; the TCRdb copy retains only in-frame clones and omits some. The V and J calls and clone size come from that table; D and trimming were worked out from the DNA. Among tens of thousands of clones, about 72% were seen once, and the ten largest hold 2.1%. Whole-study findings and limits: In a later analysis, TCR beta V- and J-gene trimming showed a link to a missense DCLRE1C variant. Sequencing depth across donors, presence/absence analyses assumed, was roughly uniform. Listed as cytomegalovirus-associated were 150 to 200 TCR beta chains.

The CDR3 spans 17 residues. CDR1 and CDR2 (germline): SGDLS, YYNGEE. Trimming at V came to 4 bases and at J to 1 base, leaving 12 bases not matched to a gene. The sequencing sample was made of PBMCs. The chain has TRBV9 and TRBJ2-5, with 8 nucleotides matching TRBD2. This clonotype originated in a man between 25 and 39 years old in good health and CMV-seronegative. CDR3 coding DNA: TGTGCCAGCAGCCTCCACGGGACTAGTGTCCCCCAAGAGACCCAGTACTTC. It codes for CASSLHGTSVPQETQYF. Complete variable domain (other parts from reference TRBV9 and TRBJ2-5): DSGVTQTPKHLITATGQRVTLRCSPRSGDLSVYWYQQSLDQGLQFLIQYYNGEERAKGNILERFSAQQFPDLHSELNLSSLELGDSALYFCASSLHGTSVPQETQYFGPGTRLLVL.